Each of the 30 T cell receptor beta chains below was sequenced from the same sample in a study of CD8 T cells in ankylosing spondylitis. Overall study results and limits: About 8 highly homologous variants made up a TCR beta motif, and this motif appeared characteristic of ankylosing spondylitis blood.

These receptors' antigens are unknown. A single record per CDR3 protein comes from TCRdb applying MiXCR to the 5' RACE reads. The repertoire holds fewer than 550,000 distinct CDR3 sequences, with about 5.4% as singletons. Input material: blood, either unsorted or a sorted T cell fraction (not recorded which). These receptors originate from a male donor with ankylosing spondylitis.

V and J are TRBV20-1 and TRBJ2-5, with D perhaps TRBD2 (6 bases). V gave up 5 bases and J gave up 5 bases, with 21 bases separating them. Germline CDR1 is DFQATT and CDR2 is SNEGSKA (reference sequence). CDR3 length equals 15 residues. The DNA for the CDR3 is TGCAGTGCTTTACTGGAGGGAAGGAGTGTGGAGACCCAGTACTTC. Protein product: CSALLEGRSVETQYF.

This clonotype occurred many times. The DNA for the CDR3 is TGCAGCGTTGAAATCCCTCGGGGTTGGCTGATGAATGAGCAGTTCTTC. Encoded protein: CSVEIPRGWLMNEQFF. The chain has TRBV29-1 and TRBJ2-1; a possible D gene is TRBD2 (5 bases). The germline V gene has CDR1 SQVTM and CDR2 ANQGSEA. The CDR3 extends over 16 amino acids. The V end lost 2 bases, the J end lost 7 bases, and 21 bases lay between the germline ends.

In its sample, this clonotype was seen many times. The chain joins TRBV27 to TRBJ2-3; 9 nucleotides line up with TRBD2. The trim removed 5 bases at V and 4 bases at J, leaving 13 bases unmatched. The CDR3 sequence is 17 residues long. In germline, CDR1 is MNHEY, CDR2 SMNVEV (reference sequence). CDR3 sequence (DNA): TGTGCCAGCAGTCCCACAAGGCTAGCGGGGCGCCCAGATACGCAGTATTTT. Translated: CASSPTRLAGRPDTQYF.

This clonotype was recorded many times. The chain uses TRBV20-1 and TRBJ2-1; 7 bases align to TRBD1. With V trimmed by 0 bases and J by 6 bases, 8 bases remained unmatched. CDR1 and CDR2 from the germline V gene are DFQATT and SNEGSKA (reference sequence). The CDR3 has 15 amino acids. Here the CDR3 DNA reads TGCAGTGCTAGAGATCCGAACAGGGGTATCAATGAGCAGTTCTTC. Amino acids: CSARDPNRGINEQFF.

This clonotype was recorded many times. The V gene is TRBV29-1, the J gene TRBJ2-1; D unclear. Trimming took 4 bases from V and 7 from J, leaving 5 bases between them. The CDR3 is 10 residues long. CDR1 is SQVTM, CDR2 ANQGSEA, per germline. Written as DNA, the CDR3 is TGCAGCGTTGTTGATAATGAGCAGTTCTTC. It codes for CSVVDNEQFF.

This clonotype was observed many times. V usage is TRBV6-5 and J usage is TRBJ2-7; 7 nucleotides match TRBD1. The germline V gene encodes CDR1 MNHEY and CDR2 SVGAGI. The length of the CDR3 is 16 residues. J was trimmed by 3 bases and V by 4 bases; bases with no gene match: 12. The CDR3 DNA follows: TGTGCCAGCAGTTCCGCAGCCACACAGGGGCTCTACGAGCAGTACTTC. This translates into CASSSAATQGLYEQYF.

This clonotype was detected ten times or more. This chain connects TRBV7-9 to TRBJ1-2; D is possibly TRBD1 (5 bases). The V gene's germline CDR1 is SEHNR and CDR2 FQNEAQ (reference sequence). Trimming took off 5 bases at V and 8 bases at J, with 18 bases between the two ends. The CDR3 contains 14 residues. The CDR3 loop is CASSGLRDIAGYTF. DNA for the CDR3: TGTGCCAGCAGCGGGCTCAGGGATATAGCCGGCTACACCTTC.

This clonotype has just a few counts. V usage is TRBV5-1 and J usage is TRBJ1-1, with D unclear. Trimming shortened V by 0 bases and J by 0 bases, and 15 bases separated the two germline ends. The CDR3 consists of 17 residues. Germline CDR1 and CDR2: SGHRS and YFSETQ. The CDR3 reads CASSLGVLRTMNTEAFF. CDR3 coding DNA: TGCGCCAGCAGCTTGGGGGTGCTCAGGACCATGAACACTGAAGCTTTCTTT.

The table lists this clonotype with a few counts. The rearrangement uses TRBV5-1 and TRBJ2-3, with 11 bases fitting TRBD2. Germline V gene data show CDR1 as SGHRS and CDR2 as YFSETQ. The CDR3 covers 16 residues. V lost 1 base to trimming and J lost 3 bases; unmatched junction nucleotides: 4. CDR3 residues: CASSLTSGRLTDTQYF. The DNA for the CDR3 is TGCGCCAGCAGCTTGACTAGCGGGAGACTTACAGATACGCAGTATTTT.

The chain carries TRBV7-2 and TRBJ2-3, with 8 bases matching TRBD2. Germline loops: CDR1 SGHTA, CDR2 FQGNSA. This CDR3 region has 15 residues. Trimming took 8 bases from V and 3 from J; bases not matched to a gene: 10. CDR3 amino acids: CASLFAGGKTDTQYF. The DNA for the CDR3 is TGTGCCAGCCTTTTCGCGGGGGGAAAAACAGATACGCAGTATTTT.

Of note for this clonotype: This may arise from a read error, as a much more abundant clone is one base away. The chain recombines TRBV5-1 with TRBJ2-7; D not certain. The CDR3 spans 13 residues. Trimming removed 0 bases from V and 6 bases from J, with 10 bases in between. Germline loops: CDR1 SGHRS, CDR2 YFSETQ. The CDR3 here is CASSLAGVVEQYF. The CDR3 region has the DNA TGCGCCAGCAGCTTGGCGGGTGTGGTCGAGCAGTACTTC.

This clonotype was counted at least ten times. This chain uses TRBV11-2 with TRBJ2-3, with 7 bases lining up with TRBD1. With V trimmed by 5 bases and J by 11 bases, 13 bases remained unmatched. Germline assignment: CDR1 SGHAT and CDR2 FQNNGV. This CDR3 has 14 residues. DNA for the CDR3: TGTGCCAGCAGCCCTGGGATCGGAAGGGACAGGCAGTATTTT. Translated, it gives CASSPGIGRDRQYF.

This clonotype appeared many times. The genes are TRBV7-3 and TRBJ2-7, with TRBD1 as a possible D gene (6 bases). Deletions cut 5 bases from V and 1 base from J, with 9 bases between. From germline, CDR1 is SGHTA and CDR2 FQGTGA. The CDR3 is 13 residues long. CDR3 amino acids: CASSATGSYEQYF. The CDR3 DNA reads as TGTGCCAGCAGCGCGACAGGTTCCTACGAGCAGTACTTC.

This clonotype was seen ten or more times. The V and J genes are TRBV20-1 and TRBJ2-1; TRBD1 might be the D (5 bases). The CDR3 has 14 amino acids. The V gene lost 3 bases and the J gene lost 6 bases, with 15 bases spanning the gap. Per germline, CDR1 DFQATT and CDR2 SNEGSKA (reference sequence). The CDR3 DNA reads TGCAGTGCTAGGTCGTGGGGCCACCTCAATGAGCAGTTCTTC. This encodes CSARSWGHLNEQFF.

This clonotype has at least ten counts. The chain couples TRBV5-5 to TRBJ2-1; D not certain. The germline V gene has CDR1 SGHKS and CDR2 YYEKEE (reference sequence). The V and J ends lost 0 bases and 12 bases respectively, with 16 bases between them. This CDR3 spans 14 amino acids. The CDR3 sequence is CASSLEGLYQGQFF. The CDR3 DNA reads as TGTGCCAGCAGCTTGGAGGGTCTATACCAAGGGCAGTTCTTC.

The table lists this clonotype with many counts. This chain's CDR3 is CASRGYRTATPSYEQYF. CDR3 in DNA: TGTGCCAGCAGAGGGTACCGGACGGCCACACCCTCCTACGAGCAGTACTTC. V and J are TRBV6-2 or TRBV6-3 and TRBJ2-7; no definite D call. The CDR3 is 17 residues long. The V and J ends lost 6 bases and 0 bases respectively, with 21 bases between them. Germline CDR1 reads MNHEY; CDR2 reads SVGEGT.

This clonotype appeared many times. The CDR3 sequence: CASSYKGTGYEQYF. CDR3 in DNA: TGTGCCAGCAGTTACAAGGGGACGGGCTACGAGCAGTACTTC. The rearrangement joins TRBV6-5 to TRBJ2-7; tentatively, D is TRBD1 or TRBD2 (5 bases each). The CDR3 has 14 amino acids. Trimming removed 2 bases from V and 3 bases from J, with 11 bases in between. Germline-derived CDR1 and CDR2 are MNHEY and SVGAGI.

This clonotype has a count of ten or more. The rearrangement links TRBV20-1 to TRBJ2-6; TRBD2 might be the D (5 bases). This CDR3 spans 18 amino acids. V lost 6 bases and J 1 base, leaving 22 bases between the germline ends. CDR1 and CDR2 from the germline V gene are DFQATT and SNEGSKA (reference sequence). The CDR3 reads CSARILNREISGANVLTF. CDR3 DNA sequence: TGCAGTGCCAGAATCCTCAATAGGGAGATATCTGGGGCCAACGTCCTGACTTTC.

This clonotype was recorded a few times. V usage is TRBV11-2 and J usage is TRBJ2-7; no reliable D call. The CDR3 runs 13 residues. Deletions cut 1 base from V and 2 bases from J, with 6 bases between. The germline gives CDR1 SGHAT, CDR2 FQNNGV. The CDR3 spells CASSLVKPYEQYF. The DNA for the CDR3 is TGTGCCAGCAGCTTAGTCAAACCCTACGAGCAGTACTTC.

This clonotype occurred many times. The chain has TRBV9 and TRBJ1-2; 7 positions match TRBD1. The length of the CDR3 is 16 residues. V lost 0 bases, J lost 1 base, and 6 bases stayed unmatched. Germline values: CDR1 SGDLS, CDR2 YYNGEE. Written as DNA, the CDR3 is TGTGCCAGCAGCGTAGCCGGGGACAGCCTTAACTATGGCTACACCTTC. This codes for CASSVAGDSLNYGYTF.

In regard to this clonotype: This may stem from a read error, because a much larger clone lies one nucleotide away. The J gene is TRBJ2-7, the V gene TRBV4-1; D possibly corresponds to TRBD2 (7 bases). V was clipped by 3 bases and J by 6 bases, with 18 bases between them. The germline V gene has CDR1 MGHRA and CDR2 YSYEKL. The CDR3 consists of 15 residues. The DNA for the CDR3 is TGCGCCAGCAGCCACCTAAGGGGGAGGGCCCGCGAGCAGTACTTC. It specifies CASSHLRGRAREQYF.

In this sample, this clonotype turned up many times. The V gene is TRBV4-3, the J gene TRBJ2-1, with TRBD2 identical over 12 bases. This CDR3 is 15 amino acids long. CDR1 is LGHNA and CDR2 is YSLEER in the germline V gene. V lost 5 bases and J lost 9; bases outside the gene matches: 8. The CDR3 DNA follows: TGCGCCAGCAGCACATGGACTAGCGGGGTTAGTGAGCAGTTCTTC. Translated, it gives CASSTWTSGVSEQFF.

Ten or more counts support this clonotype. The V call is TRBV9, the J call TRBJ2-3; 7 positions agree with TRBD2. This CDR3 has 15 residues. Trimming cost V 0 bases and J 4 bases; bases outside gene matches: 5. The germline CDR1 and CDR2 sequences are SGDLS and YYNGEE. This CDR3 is CASSVEGGGADTQYF. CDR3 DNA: TGTGCCAGCAGCGTAGAAGGCGGGGGAGCAGATACGCAGTATTTT.

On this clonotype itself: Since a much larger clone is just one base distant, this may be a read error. Written as DNA, the CDR3 is TGTGCCAGCAGTGAATCTGGGACAGGGGCTTTGGCTAACTATGGCTACACCTTC. It specifies CASSESGTGALANYGYTF. The chain uses TRBV25-1 and TRBJ1-2, with 10 bases lining up with TRBD1. The V segment lost 1 base and the J segment 0 bases; nucleotides outside the gene matches: 8. CDR3 length equals 18 residues. The germline gives CDR1 MGHDK, CDR2 SYGVNS.

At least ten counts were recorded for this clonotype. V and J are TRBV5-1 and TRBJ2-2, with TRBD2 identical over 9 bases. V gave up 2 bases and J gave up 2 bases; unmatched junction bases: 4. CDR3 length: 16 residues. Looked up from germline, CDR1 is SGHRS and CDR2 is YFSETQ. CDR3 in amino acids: CASSFGLAINTGELFF. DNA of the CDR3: TGCGCCAGCAGCTTCGGACTAGCGATTAACACCGGGGAGCTGTTTTTT.

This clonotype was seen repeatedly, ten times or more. The CDR3, as DNA: TGTGCCAGCAGCGGGACGTTGCACGGCTATGGCTACACCTTC. Residues: CASSGTLHGYGYTF. The chain employs TRBV9 and TRBJ1-2; D remains ambiguous. Trimming shortened V by 3 bases and J by 4 bases, and 13 bases separated the two germline ends. The CDR3 is made up of 14 amino acids. Germline CDR1 reads SGDLS; CDR2 reads YYNGEE.

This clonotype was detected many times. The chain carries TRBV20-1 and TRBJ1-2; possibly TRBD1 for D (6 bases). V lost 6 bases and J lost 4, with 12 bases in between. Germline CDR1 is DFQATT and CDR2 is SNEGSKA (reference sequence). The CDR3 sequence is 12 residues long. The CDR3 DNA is TGCAGTGCAAAAACAGGGTCCTATGGCTACACCTTC. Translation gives CSAKTGSYGYTF.

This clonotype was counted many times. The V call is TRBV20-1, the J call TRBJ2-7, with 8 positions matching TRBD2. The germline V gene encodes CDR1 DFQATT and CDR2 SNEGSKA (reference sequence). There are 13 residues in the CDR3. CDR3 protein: CSIQRGPGDEQYF. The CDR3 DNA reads TGCAGCATACAGCGGGGGCCGGGGGACGAGCAGTACTTC.

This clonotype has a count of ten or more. The CDR3 region has the DNA TGTGCCAGCAGTTATGGGGGCTCCTACGAGCAGTACTTC. It specifies CASSYGGSYEQYF. The gene calls are TRBV6-5 and TRBJ2-7; perhaps D is TRBD1 or TRBD2 (5 bases each). Between the trimmed V and J ends, which lost 3 bases and 0 bases, there was a span of 6 bases. The CDR3 is made up of 13 amino acids. Per the germline V gene, CDR1 is MNHEY and CDR2 is SVGAGI.

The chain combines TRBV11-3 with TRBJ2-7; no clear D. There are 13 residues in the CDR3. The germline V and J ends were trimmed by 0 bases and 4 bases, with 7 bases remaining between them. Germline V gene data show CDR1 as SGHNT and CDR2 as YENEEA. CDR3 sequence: CASSLENGYEQYF. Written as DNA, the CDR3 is TGTGCCAGCAGCTTAGAGAATGGGTACGAGCAGTACTTC.